The rows below give T cell receptor beta chains drawn from one sample of a study of early T cells in non-severe SARS-CoV-2 infection. From the 5' RACE reads, TCRdb called clonotypes with MiXCR, one entry per CDR3 protein. The sample shows tens of thousands of distinct CDR3 sequences, 13% to 15% of them seen only once. Material for sequencing was whole blood. Every receptor here comes from an adult who was a healthcare worker with PCR-confirmed SARS-CoV-2 infection or an uninfected control (not recorded which). Both conserved end residues are part of each CDR3. Fields, in order: clone size, J gene, D gene, V gene, CDR3 DNA, CDR3 protein. A D gene is named only where the DNA matches it firmly. A row's size may be missing; if present it is once, few, many or a size class.

clone_size: few; j_call: TRBJ2-5; d_call: NA; v_call: TRBV19; cdr3_nt: TGTGCCACGTCCCAGACTCGGCAGCGTTTGGAGACCCAGTACTTC; cdr3_aa: CATSQTRQRLETQYF
clone_size: many; j_call: TRBJ2-1; d_call: NA; v_call: TRBV7-9; cdr3_nt: TGTGCCAGCAGCTACTCTGACAGTTCCAATGAGCAGTTCTTC; cdr3_aa: CASSYSDSSNEQFF
clone_size: NA; j_call: TRBJ2-3; d_call: NA; v_call: TRBV30; cdr3_nt: TGTGCCTGGAGTTCTGGGTTGGCAGATACGCAGTATTTT; cdr3_aa: CAWSSGLADTQYF
clone_size: few; j_call: TRBJ2-1; d_call: NA; v_call: TRBV30; cdr3_nt: TGTGCCTGGAGTGTTTTACGTGAGCAGTTCTTC; cdr3_aa: CAWSVLREQFF
clone_size: many; j_call: TRBJ2-1; d_call: NA; v_call: TRBV3-1; cdr3_nt: TGTGCCAGCAGCCAAGACGGGGGCTCCTACAATGAGCAGTTCTTC; cdr3_aa: CASSQDGGSYNEQFF
clone_size: few; j_call: TRBJ2-7; d_call: NA; v_call: TRBV7-9; cdr3_nt: TGTGCCAGCAGCTCGGGGACATACTACGAGCAGTACTTC; cdr3_aa: CASSSGTYYEQYF
clone_size: few; j_call: TRBJ1-1; d_call: NA; v_call: TRBV20-1; cdr3_nt: TGCAGTGCTAGGCCCGGCAGGGGGAACACTGAAGCTTTCTTT; cdr3_aa: CSARPGRGNTEAFF
clone_size: few; j_call: TRBJ1-2; d_call: NA; v_call: TRBV18; cdr3_nt: TGTGCCAGCTCACCTCTCTCGGGACGGAACATTGACTATGGCTACACCTTC; cdr3_aa: CASSPLSGRNIDYGYTF
clone_size: many; j_call: TRBJ2-7; d_call: NA; v_call: TRBV6-5; cdr3_nt: TGTGCCAGCAGTTACTACGGCCAGCCATCCGAGCAGTACTTC; cdr3_aa: CASSYYGQPSEQYF
clone_size: few; j_call: TRBJ1-5; d_call: NA; v_call: TRBV20-1; cdr3_nt: TGCAGTGCTAGATTCCCTTATAGCAATCAGCCCCAGCATTTT; cdr3_aa: CSARFPYSNQPQHF
clone_size: NA; j_call: TRBJ2-7; d_call: NA; v_call: TRBV6-6; cdr3_nt: TGTGCCAGCGGGAGCTCGGAGCAGTACTTC; cdr3_aa: CASGSSEQYF
clone_size: NA; j_call: TRBJ2-5; d_call: TRBD2; v_call: TRBV13; cdr3_nt: TGTGCCAGCAGCTTATCACTAGCGGGGGAGCAAGAGACCCAGTACTTC; cdr3_aa: CASSLSLAGEQETQYF
clone_size: NA; j_call: TRBJ2-3; d_call: NA; v_call: TRBV7-9; cdr3_nt: TGTGCCAGCGAGGTGCCTCTCGGGGGGCGCATAGACACAGATACGCAGTATTTT; cdr3_aa: CASEVPLGGRIDTDTQYF
clone_size: NA; j_call: TRBJ2-3; d_call: TRBD2; v_call: TRBV7-2; cdr3_nt: TGTCTAGCGGGGGCGGGAGATACGCAGTATTTT; cdr3_aa: CLAGAGDTQYF
clone_size: NA; j_call: TRBJ2-1; d_call: NA; v_call: TRBV12-3/TRBV12-4; cdr3_nt: TGTGCCAGCAGTAACGGGGGCCATGAGCAGTTCTTC; cdr3_aa: CASSNGGHEQFF
clone_size: few; j_call: TRBJ2-3; d_call: NA; v_call: TRBV9; cdr3_nt: TGTGCCAGCAGCCCCCAAGCGGCGGACTATGGGGATACGCAGTATTTT; cdr3_aa: CASSPQAADYGDTQYF
clone_size: NA; j_call: TRBJ2-1; d_call: TRBD2; v_call: TRBV28; cdr3_nt: TGTGCCAGCAGTTCCCTTAACCCTACTAGCGGGGGGGCCGCTGAGCAGTTCTTC; cdr3_aa: CASSSLNPTSGGAAEQFF
clone_size: NA; j_call: TRBJ2-1; d_call: TRBD2; v_call: TRBV29-1; cdr3_nt: TGCAGCGTTACCGGGACTAGCGGTTACAATGAGCAGTTCTTC; cdr3_aa: CSVTGTSGYNEQFF
clone_size: NA; j_call: TRBJ2-3; d_call: NA; v_call: TRBV7-2; cdr3_nt: TGTGCCAGCAGCTTAGCGGGGCACCCTGGCACAGATACGCAGTATTTT; cdr3_aa: CASSLAGHPGTDTQYF
clone_size: few; j_call: TRBJ2-6; d_call: NA; v_call: TRBV19; cdr3_nt: TGTGCCACCTTTGACAGACCCGAAAAAGAACCCTCTGGGGCCAACGTCCTGACTTTC; cdr3_aa: CATFDRPEKEPSGANVLTF
clone_size: NA; j_call: TRBJ2-2; d_call: NA; v_call: TRBV25-1; cdr3_nt: TGTGCCAGCACCCATAGGGCCACCGGGGAGCTGTTTTTT; cdr3_aa: CASTHRATGELFF
clone_size: NA; j_call: TRBJ1-6; d_call: NA; v_call: TRBV12-3/TRBV12-4; cdr3_nt: TGTGCCAGCAGTCCCAGGAGGTCCTATAATTCACCCCTCCACTTT; cdr3_aa: CASSPRRSYNSPLHF
clone_size: NA; j_call: TRBJ1-3; d_call: NA; v_call: TRBV4-2; cdr3_nt: TGTGCCAGCAGCCAAGTGGACCTTTCGGGAACGGGAAACACCATATATTTT; cdr3_aa: CASSQVDLSGTGNTIYF
clone_size: few; j_call: TRBJ2-4; d_call: NA; v_call: TRBV19; cdr3_nt: TGTGCAACCAGGGGGGCTGGCATTCAGTACTTC; cdr3_aa: CATRGAGIQYF
clone_size: NA; j_call: TRBJ2-7; d_call: TRBD1; v_call: TRBV29-1; cdr3_nt: TGCAGCGTACGTCCGGGACAGGGATACGAGCAGTACTTC; cdr3_aa: CSVRPGQGYEQYF
clone_size: few; j_call: TRBJ2-1; d_call: NA; v_call: TRBV7-2; cdr3_nt: TGTGCCAGCAGCTTAGCAAGGTCTTACAATGAGCAGTTCTTC; cdr3_aa: CASSLARSYNEQFF
clone_size: few; j_call: TRBJ1-2; d_call: NA; v_call: TRBV29-1; cdr3_nt: TGCAGCGTTGATGTTGAGGCAGGGTTCGGCTACACCTTC; cdr3_aa: CSVDVEAGFGYTF
clone_size: few; j_call: TRBJ2-7; d_call: TRBD2; v_call: TRBV14; cdr3_nt: TGTGCCAGCAGCCGGGAACTAGCGGGGGCCTCCTACGAGCAGTACTTC; cdr3_aa: CASSRELAGASYEQYF